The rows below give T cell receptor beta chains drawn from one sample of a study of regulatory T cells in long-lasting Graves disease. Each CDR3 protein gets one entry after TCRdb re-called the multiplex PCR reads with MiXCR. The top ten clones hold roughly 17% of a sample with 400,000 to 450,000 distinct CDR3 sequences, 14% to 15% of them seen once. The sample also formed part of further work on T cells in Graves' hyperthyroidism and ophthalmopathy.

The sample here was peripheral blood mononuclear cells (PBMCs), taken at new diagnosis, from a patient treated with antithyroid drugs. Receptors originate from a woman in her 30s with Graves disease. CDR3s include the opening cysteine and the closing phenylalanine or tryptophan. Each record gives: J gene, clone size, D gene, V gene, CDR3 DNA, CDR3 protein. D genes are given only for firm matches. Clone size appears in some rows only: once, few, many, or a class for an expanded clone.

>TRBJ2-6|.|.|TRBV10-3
TGTGCCATCAGTGATCGATCTGGGGCCAACGTCCTGACTTTC
CAISDRSGANVLTF
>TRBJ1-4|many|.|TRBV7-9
TGTGCCAGCAGCTTAGCGTGGGGGCAGGGCGATGAAAAACTGTTTTTT
CASSLAWGQGDEKLFF
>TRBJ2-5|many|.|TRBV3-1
TGTGCCAGCAGCCAAGAGCAAGAGACCCAGTACTTC
CASSQEQETQYF
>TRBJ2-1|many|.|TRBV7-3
TGTGCCAGCAGCTTATCCGATAGTGTCGATGAGCAGTTCTTC
CASSLSDSVDEQFF
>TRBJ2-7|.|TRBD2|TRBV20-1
TGCAGTGCTAGAGTTAGCGGGACGGGCGAGCAGTACTTC
CSARVSGTGEQYF
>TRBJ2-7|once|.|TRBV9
TGTGCCAGCAGCGTAGGAACGTTGAGCTCCTACGAGCAGTACTTC
CASSVGTLSSYEQYF
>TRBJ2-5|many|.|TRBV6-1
TGTGCCAGCACAAACAGACCGCAAGAGACCCAGTACTTC
CASTNRPQETQYF
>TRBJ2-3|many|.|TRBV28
TGTGCCAGCACCATGAGGGGGGCCGGTTTGGCAGATACGCAGTATTTT
CASTMRGAGLADTQYF
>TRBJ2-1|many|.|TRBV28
TGTGCCAGCAGTTTAATCGGGGAGATCTACAATGAGCAGTTCTTC
CASSLIGEIYNEQFF
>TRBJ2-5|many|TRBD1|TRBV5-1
TGCGCCAGCAGCTCGACAGGGCCCTGGGAGACCCAGTACTTC
CASSSTGPWETQYF